The 30 T cell receptor beta chains below were found in one sample sequenced in a study of blood T cells in healthy people across ages. The use of a sample-barcoded 5' primer and a J-beta primer mix characterized a second PCR of roughly 6 to 11 cycles. One entry per CDR3 protein, called by TCRdb with MiXCR from the 5' RACE reads. Of 790,000 or so distinct CDR3 sequences listed, approximately 53% are singletons. The sequenced sample consisted of blood. The receptors originated from a man aged 40-50 years in good health.

About this clonotype: This may be a read error, as it is one base from a much larger clone. This sequence joins TRBV18 and TRBJ2-7; TRBD2 might be the D (5 bases). The CDR3 sequence is 14 residues long. Germline assignment: CDR1 KGHSH and CDR2 LQKENI. The CDR3 nucleotides read TGTGCCAGCCCACCATCGGGGTTACCCTACGAGCAGTACTTC. Protein product: CASPPSGLPYEQYF.

The rearrangement links TRBV7-9 to TRBJ2-3, with D perhaps given as TRBD1 or TRBD2 (6 bases each). The CDR3 loop spans 15 amino acids. CDR1 is SEHNR and CDR2 is FQNEAQ in the germline V gene (reference sequence). Trimming shortened V by 5 bases and J by 4 bases, and 16 bases separated the two germline ends. The CDR3 is CASSPRGPKPDTQYF. CDR3 coding DNA: TGTGCCAGCAGCCCTCGGGGGCCCAAGCCAGATACGCAGTATTTT.

J is TRBJ2-3 and V is TRBV20-1; D is ambiguous. The CDR3 has 13 residues. The V gene lost 8 bases and the J gene lost 2 bases, with 14 bases spanning the gap. From germline, CDR1 is DFQATT and CDR2 SNEGSKA (reference sequence). The CDR3, as DNA: TGCAGTTGTTCAGACCGCTCCACAGATACGCAGTATTTT. It yields the protein CSCSDRSTDTQYF.

The rearrangement links TRBV28 to TRBJ2-7; D might be TRBD1 or TRBD2, each matching 5 bases. The V and J ends lost 6 bases and 1 base respectively, with 16 bases between them. The CDR3 is 15 residues long. Germline CDR1 MDHEN, CDR2 SYDVKM. The CDR3 here is CASSPPGTPSYEQYF. In nucleotides, the CDR3 is TGTGCCAGCAGCCCACCCGGGACCCCATCCTACGAGCAGTACTTC.

The CDR3 nucleotides read TGTGCCAGCATTGGGACAGGGATGGGTGGCTACACCTTC. Translation: CASIGTGMGGYTF. This rearrangement joins TRBV2 to TRBJ1-2, with 9 bases identical to TRBD1. There are 13 residues in the CDR3. V lost 7 bases and J lost 7; bases outside the gene matches: 7. CDR1 and CDR2 (germline): SNHLY, FYNNEI.

This chain joins TRBV28 and TRBJ2-3; 8 positions match TRBD1. Unmatched junction bases numbered 8, after V lost 1 base and J lost 5 bases. The CDR3 covers 16 residues. Looked up from germline, CDR1 is MDHEN and CDR2 is SYDVKM. CDR3 amino acids: CASSLSNAGGGDTQYF. In DNA, the CDR3 is TGTGCCAGCAGTTTATCCAACGCAGGGGGCGGAGATACGCAGTATTTT. The full variable domain, rest sourced from reference TRBV28 and TRBJ2-3, is DVKVTQSSRYLVKRTGEKVFLECVQDMDHENMFWYRQDPGLGLRLIYFSYDVKMKEKGDIPEGYSVSREKKERFSLILESASTNQTSMYLCASSLSNAGGGDTQYFGPGTRLTVL.

This sequence joins TRBV12-3 or TRBV12-4 and TRBJ1-6; D not certain. The V end lost 8 bases, the J end lost 16 bases, and 9 bases lay between the germline ends. The CDR3 contains 9 residues. Written as DNA, the CDR3 is TGTGCCAGCGCCCAACCGCTCCACTTT. Its protein is CASAQPLHF.

This clonotype was seen once. The chain recombines TRBV7-9 with TRBJ1-2; D unresolved. CDR3 length: 16 residues. Germline CDR1 and CDR2: SEHNR and FQNEAQ (reference sequence). V was shortened by 2 bases and J by 5 bases, with 18 bases between the two germline ends. The CDR3 sequence: CASSLISGLSDYGYTF. Here the CDR3 DNA reads TGTGCCAGCAGCTTAATCTCTGGGCTATCGGATTATGGCTACACCTTC.

This chain uses TRBV25-1 with TRBJ2-5; 12 positions agree with TRBD2. Germline CDR1 is MGHDK and CDR2 is SYGVNS. V lost 6 bases to trimming and J lost 5 bases; unmatched junction nucleotides: 7. This CDR3 is built from 15 residues. The CDR3 nucleotides are TGTGCCAGCAGATTGACTAGCGGGGGTATGGAGACCCAGTACTTC. Protein product: CASRLTSGGMETQYF.

The chain uses TRBV20-1 and TRBJ2-7; 7 positions agree with TRBD1. The CDR3 has 12 residues. Germline values: CDR1 DFQATT, CDR2 SNEGSKA (reference sequence). CDR3 in amino acids: CRSLQGINEQYF. Here the CDR3 DNA reads TGCAGATCCTTACAGGGGATCAATGAGCAGTACTTC.

The chain's CDR3 is CASSLEVFFMDGYEQYF. CDR3 DNA sequence: TGTGCCAGCAGCTTAGAAGTGTTCTTTATGGACGGCTACGAGCAGTACTTC. The chain carries TRBV7-2 and TRBJ2-7; D unclear. The V gene's germline CDR1 is SGHTA and CDR2 FQGNSA. V lost 1 base to trimming and J lost 3 bases, with 19 bases between them. This CDR3 is built from 17 residues. The whole variable domain, filled in from reference TRBV7-2 and TRBJ2-7, reads GAGVSQSPSNKVTEKGKDVELRCDPISGHTALYWYRQSLGQGLEFLIYFQGNSAPDKSGLPSDRFSAERTGGSVSTLTIQRTQQEDSAVYLCASSLEVFFMDGYEQYFGPGTRLTVT.

The chain links TRBV20-1 to TRBJ2-7; no clear D gene. The length of the CDR3 is 13 residues. Germline-derived CDR1 and CDR2 are DFQATT and SNEGSKA (reference sequence). The V gene lost 1 base and the J gene lost 4 bases, with 11 bases spanning the gap. The CDR3 spells CSARVPGRYEQYF. The CDR3 DNA is TGCAGTGCTAGAGTCCCAGGTAGATACGAGCAGTACTTC.

The chain is built from TRBV25-1 and TRBJ2-3, with D possibly called TRBD1 or TRBD2 (5 bases each). CDR3 length equals 15 residues. Trimming took off 6 bases at V and 8 bases at J, with 21 bases between the two ends. The germline gives CDR1 MGHDK, CDR2 SYGVNS. DNA of the CDR3: TGTGCCAGCAGGACGACCCGGGACGGATATCGTACGCAGTATTTT. Its protein is CASRTTRDGYRTQYF.

The chain carries TRBV13 and TRBJ2-6, with a possible D match to TRBD2 (6 bases). This CDR3 is 16 amino acids long. The germline V gene has CDR1 PRHDT and CDR2 FYEKMQ (reference sequence). The germline V and J ends were trimmed by 5 bases and 3 bases, with 14 bases remaining between them. CDR3: CASSPLRGYGANVLTF. In DNA, the CDR3 is TGTGCCAGCAGCCCGCTGCGGGGATATGGGGCCAACGTCCTGACTTTC.

The J gene is TRBJ2-5, the V gene TRBV5-8; 14 bases are shared with TRBD2. Germline assignment: CDR1 SGHTS and CDR2 YDEGEE. CDR3 length: 19 residues. J lost 2 bases, V lost 6 bases, and 15 bases had no gene match. The chain's CDR3 is CASIRSGTSGRLGQETQYF. CDR3 sequence (DNA): TGTGCCAGCATCCGATCCGGGACTAGCGGGAGATTAGGGCAAGAGACCCAGTACTTC.

The rearrangement joins TRBV5-1 to TRBJ1-6; 9 bases are a match to TRBD1. CDR1 is SGHRS and CDR2 is YFSETQ in the germline V gene. Trimming removed 3 bases from V and 2 bases from J; junction bases left unmatched: 9. The CDR3 consists of 18 residues. The CDR3 reads CASSSDRGVGAYNSPLHF. The DNA for the CDR3 is TGCGCCAGCAGCTCGGACAGGGGCGTAGGTGCCTATAATTCACCCCTCCACTTT.

The chain is built from TRBV28 and TRBJ2-5; 9 positions agree with TRBD1. The CDR3 extends over 17 amino acids. The germline CDR1 and CDR2 sequences are MDHEN and SYDVKM. The junction had 12 bases not matched to a gene; V was cut back by 4 bases and J by 3 bases. CDR3 coding DNA: TGTGCCAGCAGTTCTTATGGGATACAGGGGGCCGAAGAGACCCAGTACTTC. Protein: CASSSYGIQGAEETQYF.

Only a few counts were recorded for this clonotype. The gene calls are TRBV27 and TRBJ2-1; D ambiguous. The V gene's germline CDR1 is MNHEY and CDR2 SMNVEV (reference sequence). The V end was cut by 3 bases, the J end by 10 bases, with 10 bases between. The CDR3 has 12 amino acids. CDR3 sequence (DNA): TGTGCCAGCAGTTTCCCCCCGAACGAGCAGTTCTTC. It is translated as CASSFPPNEQFF.

V and J are TRBV7-9 and TRBJ2-3; D tentatively reads TRBD1 or TRBD2 (6 bases each). This CDR3 is built from 16 residues. Trimming took off 1 base at V and 14 bases at J, with 25 bases between the two ends. Germline CDR1 is SEHNR and CDR2 is FQNEAQ (reference sequence). CDR3 nucleotides: TGTGCCAGCAGCTTAGGGGATGATGGGGGGCACAGATACGCGTATTTT. Its protein is CASSLGDDGGHRYAYF.

This clonotype has only a few counts. Germline is not matched at one junction end, which may reflect a read error. The CDR3 DNA reads TGTAGCGTTGACGGCAGTATAAACACTGAAGCTTTCTTT. Amino acid sequence: CSVDGSINTEAFF. The rearrangement joins TRBV29-1 to TRBJ1-1, with D uncertain. In germline, CDR1 is SQVTM, CDR2 ANQGSEA. The CDR3 runs to 13 residues.

V usage is TRBV3-1 and J usage is TRBJ2-7; 9 positions match TRBD2. V trimming: 1 base; J trimming: 1 base; junction bases outside the gene matches: 8. The CDR3 consists of 17 residues. CDR1 LGHDT and CDR2 YNNKEL come from the germline V gene (reference sequence). CDR3 sequence (DNA): TGTGCCAGCAGCCAAGGTTTGGCTAGCGGGATTTCCTACGAGCAGTACTTC. Translation gives CASSQGLASGISYEQYF.

CDR3 nucleotides: TGTGCCAGCAGCTCCCGGGGGGGAAGTGGCTATGGCTACACCTTC. It translates to CASSSRGGSGYGYTF. The rearrangement uses TRBV11-3 and TRBJ1-2, with a weak D call TRBD1 (5 bases). In germline, CDR1 is SGHNT, CDR2 YENEEA. The CDR3 is 15 amino acids. Trimming removed 4 bases at V and 4 bases at J, with 16 bases between.

The gene calls are TRBV10-3 and TRBJ1-5; no clear D gene. V lost 10 bases and J lost 5, with 15 bases in between. Germline assignment: CDR1 ENHRY and CDR2 SYGVKD. The CDR3 length is 13 residues. CDR3 region: CATSEPGDQPQHF. CDR3 bases: TGTGCCACCTCTGAACCCGGAGATCAGCCCCAGCATTTT.

J is TRBJ2-6 and V is TRBV28, with D uncertain. Looked up from germline, CDR1 is MDHEN and CDR2 is SYDVKM. The CDR3 length is 17 residues. Deletions cut 6 bases from V and 4 bases from J, with 19 bases between. CDR3 bases: TGTGCCAGCAGCTCCCTCAGATCTGATTCCGGGGCCAACGTCCTGACTTTC. Its translation is CASSSLRSDSGANVLTF.

As DNA, the CDR3 is TGCAGCGTTGAAGATCCGGGACGGACCTACGAGCAGTACTTC. This gives the protein CSVEDPGRTYEQYF. The chain joins TRBV29-1 to TRBJ2-7, with D possibly being TRBD1 or TRBD2 (5 bases each). Per the germline V gene, CDR1 is SQVTM and CDR2 is ANQGSEA. CDR3 length: 14 amino acids. Trimming took 0 bases from V and 2 from J, leaving 11 bases between them.

The chain links TRBV9 to TRBJ2-2; D gene ambiguous. CDR1 is SGDLS, CDR2 YYNGEE, per germline. The ends were cut back, 3 bases at V and 4 bases at J, with 4 bases in the middle. CDR3 length: 12 residues. The CDR3 sequence is CASSGSTGELFF. Written as DNA, the CDR3 is TGTGCCAGCAGCGGCAGCACCGGGGAGCTGTTTTTT.

The V gene is TRBV3-1, the J gene TRBJ2-1; weak D call: TRBD2 (5 bases). Trimming stripped 4 bases from V and 0 bases from J, with 10 bases between. The length of the CDR3 is 15 residues. Germline V gene data show CDR1 as LGHDT and CDR2 as YNNKEL (reference sequence). CDR3 region: CASSREGFSYNEQFF. The CDR3 DNA follows: TGTGCCAGCAGCCGTGAGGGTTTCTCCTACAATGAGCAGTTCTTC.

The chain has TRBV10-2 and TRBJ2-7; unclear D gene. V was cut by 6 bases and J by 3 bases, with 18 bases left in between. Germline CDR1 reads WSHSY; CDR2 reads SAAADI. This CDR3 contains 15 residues. CDR3 nucleotide sequence: TGCGCCAGCAGACCCGGGTCTGGCGCACGCTACGAGCAGTACTTC. Residues: CASRPGSGARYEQYF.

This clonotype occurred a few times. This chain connects TRBV5-1 to TRBJ2-7; a weak D match, TRBD2 (6 bases). The germline V gene encodes CDR1 SGHRS and CDR2 YFSETQ. The CDR3 loop spans 17 amino acids. Deletions cut 1 base from V and 7 bases from J, with 24 bases between. The CDR3 nucleotides are TGCGCCAGCAGCTTGCCCGGACTATCCAAACTGGCTGAGGAGCAGTACTTC. Residues: CASSLPGLSKLAEEQYF.

The chain carries TRBV3-1 and TRBJ2-1; D tentatively reads TRBD1 or TRBD2 (5 bases each). The length of the CDR3 is 15 residues. V was clipped by 3 bases and J by 0 bases, with 9 bases between them. CDR1 and CDR2 (germline): LGHDT, YNNKEL (reference sequence). This CDR3 is CASSHRGGSYNEQFF. The CDR3 DNA is TGTGCCAGCAGCCATCGGGGCGGCTCCTACAATGAGCAGTTCTTC.